Shown below are 24 T cell receptor beta chains from a single sample sequenced in a study of cytomegalovirus exposure and HLA in healthy donors. The PCR made use of 60 Vbeta and 13 Jbeta primers. This table comes from immunoSEQ multiplex PCR, and its TCRdb copy is limited to in-frame clones, with some not included. The table shows 150,000 to 200,000 clones, with roughly 68% occurring only once. The specimen sequenced was PBMCs. The receptors were sampled from a young man in good health and CMV-seropositive.

The rearrangement uses TRBV5-4 and TRBJ1-6; D gene uncertain. Deletions cut 2 bases from V and 6 bases from J, with 6 bases between. This CDR3 is 13 amino acids long. Germline V gene sequence: CDR1 SGHNT, CDR2 YYREEE (reference sequence). The CDR3 protein is CASSFAGNSPLHF. The CDR3 bases are TGTGCCAGCAGCTTCGCCGGTAATTCACCCCTCCACTTT.

This clone was seen more than once but under ten times. This chain joins TRBV5-1 and TRBJ2-3; D is perhaps TRBD1 (6 bases). From germline, CDR1 is SGHRS and CDR2 YFSETQ. V gave up 4 bases and J gave up 2 bases, with 11 bases separating them. The CDR3 is 14 amino acids. The CDR3 region has the DNA TGCGCCAGCAGCACCCAGGGGCCCACAGATACGCAGTATTTT. Translated: CASSTQGPTDTQYF.

The V call is TRBV5-6, the J call TRBJ2-5; the D gene is possibly TRBD2 (6 bases). Germline-derived CDR1 and CDR2 are SGHDT and YYEEEE. The CDR3 loop spans 15 amino acids. V gave up 0 bases and J gave up 5 bases, with 14 bases separating them. As DNA, the CDR3 is TGTGCCAGCAGCTTGGTGGAGACTAGGATCGAGACCCAGTACTTC. It codes for CASSLVETRIETQYF.

This chain links TRBV10-3 with TRBJ2-5; 8 bases are shared with TRBD1. After removal of 2 bases from V and 0 bases from J, the junction contained 2 bases not matched to a gene. Looked up from germline, CDR1 is ENHRY and CDR2 is SYGVKD. The CDR3 spans 15 residues. In DNA, the CDR3 is TGTGCCATCAGTGAGCCAGGGGGCAACCAAGAGACCCAGTACTTC. Its translation is CAISEPGGNQETQYF.

The rearrangement joins TRBV10-2 to TRBJ2-3; 7 bases are a match to TRBD1. Germline lookup yields CDR1 WSHSY and CDR2 SAAADI. V was clipped by 10 bases and J by 5 bases; unmatched bases: 9. The length of the CDR3 is 13 residues. CDR3 DNA: TGCGCCACCAAAGACAGGGTGAAAGATACGCAGTATTTT. This sequence encodes CATKDRVKDTQYF.

V is TRBV2 and J is TRBJ2-5; 8 positions match TRBD2. Germline V lookup: CDR1 SNHLY, CDR2 FYNNEI. This CDR3 comprises 16 residues. The J segment lost 1 base and the V segment lost 6 bases, leaving 10 bases of the junction unmatched. The CDR3 here is CASRIGAGGRQETQYF. The CDR3 DNA sequence: TGTGCCAGCAGAATCGGCGCGGGAGGACGCCAAGAGACCCAGTACTTC.

The genes are TRBV14 and TRBJ2-3; TRBD2 matches 11 bases. J was trimmed by 5 bases and V by 1 base; bases with no gene match: 2. Germline-derived CDR1 and CDR2 are SGHDN and FVKESK. This CDR3 comprises 15 residues. The CDR3 is CASSQVLAGGDTQYF. The CDR3 coding sequence is TGTGCCAGCAGCCAAGTCCTAGCGGGAGGAGATACGCAGTATTTT.

This rearrangement joins TRBV14 to TRBJ2-1, with 11 bases fitting TRBD2. Looked up from germline, CDR1 is SGHDN and CDR2 is FVKESK. This CDR3 is built from 17 residues. Trimming cost V 1 base and J 9 bases; bases outside gene matches: 11. CDR3 region: CASSQASGRWVGGEQFF. DNA for the CDR3: TGTGCCAGCAGCCAAGCTAGCGGGAGGTGGGTAGGTGGTGAGCAGTTCTTC.

This clone was observed a handful of times. V and J are TRBV7-3 and TRBJ1-3, with TRBD1 matching 7 bases. CDR3 length equals 13 residues. Germline CDR1 is SGHTA and CDR2 is FQGTGA. J lost 8 bases, V lost 1 base, and 2 bases had no gene match. Here the CDR3 reads CASSLNRGDTIYF. DNA for the CDR3: TGTGCCAGCAGCTTAAACAGGGGAGACACCATATATTTT.

The chain carries TRBV28 and TRBJ1-5, with 9 bases identical to TRBD1. V gave up 7 bases and J gave up 4 bases; unmatched junction bases: 8. This CDR3 is 15 amino acids long. Germline V gene lookup returns CDR1 MDHEN and CDR2 SYDVKM. CDR3 region: CASTSTQGANQPQHF. The CDR3 DNA reads as TGTGCCAGCACGTCGACACAGGGGGCGAATCAGCCCCAGCATTTT.

This rearrangement joins TRBV27 to TRBJ2-5; TRBD2 agrees at 12 bases. This CDR3 has 14 residues. Trimming removed 6 bases from V and 11 bases from J; junction bases left unmatched: 10. Germline V CDR1 and CDR2: MNHEY, SMNVEV (reference sequence). CDR3 nucleotides: TGTGCCAGCAGGGGACTAGCGGGTGGGGAAGAGCAGTACTTC. Translating gives CASRGLAGGEEQYF.

This sequence joins TRBV19 and TRBJ2-7; tentatively, D is TRBD2 (6 bases). The V and J ends lost 3 bases and 3 bases respectively, with 12 bases between them. The CDR3 extends over 14 amino acids. CDR1 and CDR2 (germline): LNHDA, SQIVND (reference sequence). The CDR3 protein is CASSMISGSYEQYF. DNA for the CDR3: TGTGCCAGTAGTATGATTAGCGGAAGCTACGAGCAGTACTTC. The variable domain in full, with the rest retrieved from reference TRBV19 and TRBJ2-7, is DGGITQSPKYLFRKEGQNVTLSCEQNLNHDAMYWYRQDPGQGLRLIYYSQIVNDFQKGDIAEGYSVSREKKESFPLTVTSAQKNPTAFYLCASSMISGSYEQYFGPGTRLTVT.

This chain joins TRBV19 and TRBJ2-7, with 8 bases lining up with TRBD1. The CDR3 has 13 amino acids. Unmatched junction bases numbered 0, after V lost 4 bases and J lost 1 base. Germline loops: CDR1 LNHDA, CDR2 SQIVND (reference sequence). Here the CDR3 reads CASSRTGSYEQYF. DNA for the CDR3: TGTGCCAGTAGTAGGACAGGGTCCTACGAGCAGTACTTC.

The rearrangement links TRBV12-5 to TRBJ1-2; possible D gene TRBD1, 6 bases. Trimming removed 5 bases at V and 3 bases at J, with 13 bases between. CDR1 LGHNT and CDR2 FRNRAP come from the germline V gene. The CDR3 is 14 residues long. The CDR3 sequence: CASGPHRADYGYTF. The CDR3 DNA sequence: TGTGCTAGTGGTCCTCACAGGGCGGACTATGGCTACACCTTC.

The chain links TRBV29-1 to TRBJ1-2, with 7 bases matching TRBD1. The CDR3 is 17 residues long. V shed 0 bases and J 1 base; nucleotides not matched to a gene: 11. Germline values: CDR1 SQVTM, CDR2 ANQGSEA. The CDR3 sequence: CSVEDLPTGRGNYGYTF. The CDR3 coding sequence is TGCAGCGTTGAAGACCTCCCGACAGGGAGAGGTAACTATGGCTACACCTTC.

V is TRBV2 and J is TRBJ2-1, with 15 bases fitting TRBD2. The CDR3 length is 13 residues. Germline CDR1 and CDR2: SNHLY and FYNNEI. V gave up 6 bases and J gave up 10 bases; unmatched junction bases: 1. CDR3 in DNA: TGTGCCAGCAGGGGACTAGCGGGAGGCGAGCAGTTCTTC. This sequence encodes CASRGLAGGEQFF.

This chain connects TRBV7-2 to TRBJ1-4; 9 positions match TRBD1. The V gene end was trimmed by 1 base and the J gene end by 7 bases; junction bases not matched to a gene: 4. The germline CDR1 and CDR2 sequences are SGHTA and FQGNSA. The CDR3 has 15 amino acids. In DNA form, the CDR3 reads TGTGCCAGCAGCTTAGGCGGGACAGGGTTTGAAAAACTGTTTTTT. It specifies CASSLGGTGFEKLFF.

The V and J genes are TRBV29-1 and TRBJ2-1; the match to TRBD1 covers 8 bases. The ends lost 7 bases at V and 3 bases at J; junction bases unmatched: 8. From germline, CDR1 is SQVTM and CDR2 ANQGSEA. The CDR3 totals 14 residues. The CDR3: CSARRDRGYNEQFF. DNA of the CDR3: TGCAGCGCCCGCCGCGACAGGGGCTACAATGAGCAGTTCTTC.

The chain links TRBV5-1 to TRBJ2-4, with D maybe TRBD1 (5 bases). CDR1 and CDR2 from the germline V gene are SGHRS and YFSETQ. V was clipped by 4 bases and J by 8 bases, with 19 bases between them. The CDR3 has 15 amino acids. CDR3 in DNA: TGCGCCAGCAGCGCTAATATTTGGGGCCCCTACATTCAGTACTTC. Its protein product is CASSANIWGPYIQYF.

The rearrangement joins TRBV6-1 to TRBJ1-1; D gene unclear. V lost 8 bases and J lost 5, with 9 bases in between. This CDR3 is built from 11 residues. The V gene's germline CDR1 is MNHNS and CDR2 SASEGT. The CDR3 is CASPSSTEAFF. Here the CDR3 DNA reads TGTGCCAGCCCCTCCTCTACTGAAGCTTTCTTT.

A few counts support this clone. The rearrangement uses TRBV4-1 and TRBJ2-7, with 11 bases lining up with TRBD2. V lost 3 bases to trimming and J lost 1 base; unmatched junction nucleotides: 5. CDR3 size: 16 residues. CDR1 is MGHRA, CDR2 YSYEKL, per germline. For the CDR3, the DNA is TGCGCCAGCAGCCACCCTATAGCGGGAGGGTCCTACGAGCAGTACTTC. Amino acid sequence: CASSHPIAGGSYEQYF.

The rearrangement joins TRBV5-4 to TRBJ2-1; 9 bases are a match to TRBD2. Germline V gene sequence: CDR1 SGHNT, CDR2 YYREEE (reference sequence). This CDR3 contains 15 residues. Trimming took 10 bases from V and 6 from J; bases not matched to a gene: 14. As DNA, the CDR3 is TGTGCCGCAGGGAATTCGGGCGGGAGGGCCAATGAGCAGTTCTTC. This codes for CAAGNSGGRANEQFF.

This clone came up a few times. CDR3 in DNA: TGTGCCAGCAGTTTAACAGGGGGATTAACCGGGGAGCTGTTTTTT. It encodes CASSLTGGLTGELFF. The chain uses TRBV27 and TRBJ2-2, with 8 positions matching TRBD1. J gave up 5 bases and V 2 bases, and 4 bases lay outside the gene matches. The CDR3 runs 15 residues. CDR1 and CDR2 (germline): MNHEY, SMNVEV (reference sequence).

There are a few counts of this clone. The J gene is TRBJ2-5, the V gene TRBV11-2; D is perhaps TRBD2 (6 bases). The V end was cut by 5 bases, the J end by 5 bases, with 15 bases between. CDR1 SGHAT and CDR2 FQNNGV come from the germline V gene. This CDR3 region has 14 residues. This CDR3 is CASSQLWEEETQYF. The CDR3, as DNA: TGTGCCAGCAGCCAACTTTGGGAGGAGGAGACCCAGTACTTC. Drawing the rest from reference TRBV11-2 and TRBJ2-5, the complete variable domain is EAGVAQSPRYKIIEKRQSVAFWCNPISGHATLYWYQQILGQGPKLLIQFQNNGVVDDSQLPKDRFSAERLKGVDSTLKIQPAKLEDSAVYLCASSQLWEEETQYFGPGTRLLVL.